The 25 T cell receptor beta chains given below trace back to one sample, sequenced in a study of cytomegalovirus exposure and HLA in healthy donors. Vbeta (60) and Jbeta (13) primers were used in the PCR. Profiling relied on immunoSEQ multiplex PCR, and the TCRdb table lists in-frame clones only, not all of them. The data hold roughly 180,000 clones, with 75% to 85% observed a single time. Sequencing was done on a sample of PBMCs. The receptors here all came from a woman between 55 and 75 years old in good health and CMV-seropositive.

This sequence joins TRBV6-1 and TRBJ2-4; TRBD1 aligns across 8 bases. This CDR3 contains 15 residues. Germline assignment: CDR1 MNHNS and CDR2 SASEGT. V lost 8 bases to trimming and J lost 6 bases; unmatched junction nucleotides: 12. The CDR3 coding sequence is TGTGCCAGCGATGTTTCAGGGGGCCAGGGAAACATTCAGTACTTC. Its protein is CASDVSGGQGNIQYF.

The chain joins TRBV27 to TRBJ1-2, with a possible D match to TRBD1 (5 bases). This CDR3 spans 13 amino acids. V lost 4 bases and J lost 3, with 9 bases in between. Per germline, CDR1 MNHEY and CDR2 SMNVEV (reference sequence). The CDR3: CASSSTAYYGYTF. Written as DNA, the CDR3 is TGTGCCAGCAGTTCGACAGCATACTATGGCTACACCTTC.

This chain connects TRBV5-5 to TRBJ1-2; the D gene is possibly TRBD1 (6 bases). Germline assignment: CDR1 SGHKS and CDR2 YYEKEE (reference sequence). Trimming shortened V by 4 bases and J by 4 bases, and 14 bases separated the two germline ends. The CDR3 contains 14 residues. DNA for the CDR3: TGTGCCAGCAGCCGGGAGGGGGGGATCTATGGCTACACCTTC. Protein product: CASSREGGIYGYTF.

Note on this clone: Other DNA sequences in this specimen translate into the identical CDR3. The chain employs TRBV7-2 and TRBJ2-5, with D tentatively TRBD1 (6 bases). CDR3 length: 16 amino acids. The V gene lost 3 bases and the J gene lost 5 bases, with 19 bases spanning the gap. The germline CDR1 and CDR2 sequences are SGHTA and FQGNSA. CDR3 nucleotide sequence: TGTGCCAGCAGCTTTCACCAAGGACAGCAAAAGGAGACCCAGTACTTC. Protein sequence: CASSFHQGQQKETQYF.

The gene calls are TRBV19 and TRBJ2-7; D is possibly TRBD1 (6 bases). With 4 bases removed from V and 3 bases from J, the gap between germline ends came to 13 bases. The CDR3 loop spans 14 amino acids. Germline CDR1 is LNHDA and CDR2 is SQIVND (reference sequence). The CDR3, as DNA: TGTGCCAGTAGTAGGTCCGGGACAATCTACGAGCAGTACTTC. Its translation: CASSRSGTIYEQYF.

The rearrangement links TRBV28 to TRBJ1-1, with D perhaps TRBD1 (6 bases). The CDR3 is 15 residues long. Germline-derived CDR1 and CDR2 are MDHEN and SYDVKM. V lost 5 bases and J 4 bases, leaving 17 bases between the germline ends. CDR3 sequence reads: CASSPPRGGGTEAFF. In DNA form, the CDR3 reads TGTGCCAGCAGTCCCCCCCGGGGAGGGGGCACTGAAGCTTTCTTT.

The J gene is TRBJ1-3, the V gene TRBV30; 7 bases agree with TRBD1. The V and J ends lost 0 bases and 3 bases, in that order; junction bases with no gene match: 5. CDR1 is GTSNPN and CDR2 is SVGIG in the germline V gene (reference sequence). The CDR3 runs to 15 residues. CDR3 residues: CAWSVDREDGNTIYF. In DNA form, the CDR3 reads TGTGCCTGGAGTGTAGACAGGGAGGATGGAAACACCATATATTTT. Drawing the rest from reference TRBV30 and TRBJ1-3, the complete variable domain is SQTIHQWPATLVQPVGSPLSLECTVEGTSNPNLYWYRQAAGRGLQLLFYSVGIGQISSEVPQNLSASRPQDRQFILSSKKLLLSDSGFYLCAWSVDREDGNTIYFGEGSWLTVV.

The V and J genes are TRBV7-9 and TRBJ2-3; possible D gene TRBD2, 6 bases. Trimming cost V 5 bases and J 7 bases, with 19 bases left between them. Germline V gives CDR1 SEHNR, CDR2 FQNEAQ (reference sequence). The CDR3 sequence is 15 residues long. The CDR3 spells CASSRSDYVRNTQYF. The CDR3 DNA sequence: TGTGCCAGCAGCCGCTCGGACTATGTCAGAAATACGCAGTATTTT.

The CDR3 spells CASSNQPGEEKLFF. In nucleotides, the CDR3 is TGTGCCAGCAGTAACCAACCGGGGGAGGAAAAACTGTTTTTT. The gene calls are TRBV6-6 and TRBJ1-4; D perhaps matches TRBD1 (5 bases). The CDR3 extends over 14 amino acids. V dropped 5 bases and J dropped 8 bases, with 15 bases sitting between them. CDR1 and CDR2 from the germline V gene are MNHNY and SVGAGI (reference sequence).

The chain employs TRBV5-1 and TRBJ2-5; unclear D gene. CDR3 length equals 14 residues. Germline CDR1 is SGHRS and CDR2 is YFSETQ. Trimming took 0 bases from V and 2 from J, leaving 8 bases between them. DNA for the CDR3: TGCGCCAGCAGCTTGGGACCAGGTCAAGAGACCCAGTACTTC. As protein: CASSLGPGQETQYF.

V is TRBV5-1 and J is TRBJ1-3; the D is unclear. The CDR3 sequence is 14 residues long. Germline CDR1 reads SGHRS; CDR2 reads YFSETQ. V was shortened by 0 bases and J by 3 bases, with 7 bases between the two germline ends. Here the CDR3 DNA reads TGCGCCAGCAGCTTGGTGGGCCTTGGAAACACCATATATTTT. It yields the protein CASSLVGLGNTIYF. The whole variable domain, remainder taken from reference TRBV5-1 and TRBJ1-3, is KAGVTQTPRYLIKTRGQQVTLSCSPISGHRSVSWYQQTPGQGLQFLFEYFSETQRNKGNFPGRFSGRQFSNSRSEMNVSTLELGDSALYLCASSLVGLGNTIYFGEGSWLTVV.

This clone appeared a single time. The rearrangement joins TRBV11-2 to TRBJ1-3; no clear D. The CDR3 contains 15 residues. Germline V CDR1 and CDR2: SGHAT, FQNNGV. V lost 1 base and J 0 bases, leaving 7 bases between the germline ends. CDR3 sequence (DNA): TGTGCCAGCAGCTTAGGACATAGCTCTGGAAACACCATATATTTT. Translated, it gives CASSLGHSSGNTIYF. The full variable domain, in which reference TRBV11-2 and TRBJ1-3 provide the parts outside the CDR3, is EAGVAQSPRYKIIEKRQSVAFWCNPISGHATLYWYQQILGQGPKLLIQFQNNGVVDDSQLPKDRFSAERLKGVDSTLKIQPAKLEDSAVYLCASSLGHSSGNTIYFGEGSWLTVV.

The J gene is TRBJ1-3, the V gene TRBV9, with D uncertain. The germline gives CDR1 SGDLS, CDR2 YYNGEE. The CDR3 is 13 residues long. Trimming took off 3 bases at V and 4 bases at J, with 8 bases between the two ends. The CDR3 is CASSEGRGNTIYF. For the CDR3, the DNA is TGTGCCAGCAGCGAAGGGAGAGGAAACACCATATATTTT.

The genes are TRBV7-8 and TRBJ1-2; 9 nucleotides line up with TRBD1. This CDR3 spans 14 amino acids. The germline V gene encodes CDR1 SGHVS and CDR2 FQNEAQ. After removal of 5 bases from V and 7 bases from J, the junction contained 8 bases not matched to a gene. The DNA of the CDR3 is TGTGCCAGCAGCCCCTCCCGGACAGGGGTTGGCTACACCTTC. Translating it yields CASSPSRTGVGYTF.

The rearrangement links TRBV7-2 to TRBJ1-5; tentative D call: TRBD1 (6 bases). The CDR3 totals 15 residues. Looked up from germline, CDR1 is SGHTA and CDR2 is FQGNSA. Trimming removed 8 bases from V and 5 bases from J, with 19 bases in between. The CDR3 loop is CASSSQGLVDQPQHF. In nucleotides, the CDR3 is TGTGCCAGCTCCTCCCAGGGGTTGGTCGATCAGCCCCAGCATTTT.

This clone was recorded once. The chain carries TRBV6-5 and TRBJ2-7, with TRBD1 matching over 8 bases. The CDR3 sequence is 13 residues long. CDR1 is MNHEY and CDR2 is SVGAGI in the germline V gene. V trimming: 6 bases; J trimming: 7 bases; junction bases outside the gene matches: 8. This CDR3 reads CASSGQGRGEQYF. The CDR3 DNA follows: TGTGCCAGCAGCGGACAGGGTAGGGGAGAGCAGTACTTC.

This clone was found a few times. DNA for the CDR3: TGCGCCAGCAGCCACCTCCTGGGGGGGCCCCAGCATTTT. Amino acid sequence: CASSHLLGGPQHF. The chain has TRBV4-1 and TRBJ1-5; D is possibly TRBD1 (5 bases). Germline V gives CDR1 MGHRA, CDR2 YSYEKL. CDR3 length: 13 amino acids. Deletions cut 3 bases from V and 9 bases from J, with 12 bases between.

The chain combines TRBV10-3 with TRBJ1-6, with D hard to call. In germline, CDR1 is ENHRY, CDR2 SYGVKD. Trimming removed 3 bases at V and 7 bases at J, with 10 bases between. The CDR3 totals 14 residues. CDR3 residues: CAISDGITNSPLHF. CDR3 DNA: TGTGCCATCAGTGACGGGATTACGAATTCACCCCTCCACTTT.

With respect to this clone: An end of the junction differs from the germline gene, which may be a read error. CDR3 nucleotides: TGCGCCAGCGGGCCGGGGAGCTCTGGAAGCACCATATATTTT. Encoded protein: CASGPGSSGSTIYF. This sequence joins TRBV5-1 and TRBJ1-3; D call uncertain. The CDR3 extends over 14 amino acids. CDR1 is SGHRS and CDR2 is YFSETQ in the germline V gene. Based on the CDR3 plus reference TRBV5-1 and TRBJ1-3, the full variable domain is KAGVTQTPRYLIKTRGQQVTLSCSPISGHRSVSWYQQTPGQGLQFLFEYFSETQRNKGNFPGRFSGRQFSNSRSEMNVSTLELGDSALYLCASGPGSSGSTIYFGEGSWLTVV.

The rearrangement uses TRBV7-9 and TRBJ2-1; D might be TRBD2 (6 bases). The CDR3 is 13 amino acids. V lost 2 bases, J lost 8 bases, and 10 bases lay in between. The germline V gene encodes CDR1 SEHNR and CDR2 FQNEAQ (reference sequence). The CDR3, as DNA: TGTGCCAGCAGCTTACGCGGGATGGATGAGCAGTTCTTC. Protein product: CASSLRGMDEQFF.

V gene TRBV6-1 combines with J gene TRBJ2-1, with 12 bases fitting TRBD2. Per the germline V gene, CDR1 is MNHNS and CDR2 is SASEGT. Trimming took 0 bases from V and 2 from J; bases not matched to a gene: 2. This CDR3 is built from 17 residues. The CDR3 DNA follows: TGTGCCAGCAGTGAAGCACGGACTAGCGGGGCCTACAATGAGCAGTTCTTC. Its protein product is CASSEARTSGAYNEQFF.

This sequence joins TRBV28 and TRBJ2-5; 8 bases line up with TRBD2. The J call may be in error: the DNA end matches TRBJ2-7 better. This CDR3 has 14 amino acids. CDR1 is MDHEN and CDR2 is SYDVKM in the germline V gene. CDR3 nucleotides: TGTGCCAGCAGCCCCCCCGGGACTAGGAACGAGCAGTACTTC. The encoded protein is CASSPPGTRNEQYF.

V gene TRBV11-3 combines with J gene TRBJ2-1, with TRBD1 matching over 9 bases. Germline trimming cut 1 base from V and 8 bases from J; bases unmatched to any gene: 6. This CDR3 has 15 residues. Per germline, CDR1 SGHNT and CDR2 YENEEA. CDR3 amino acids: CASSLGDRARDEQFF. The CDR3 DNA is TGTGCCAGCAGCTTAGGGGACAGGGCAAGGGATGAGCAGTTCTTC.

This clone was counted a single time. This chain links TRBV2 with TRBJ2-3; D is possibly TRBD2 (6 bases). This CDR3 has 13 amino acids. Per germline, CDR1 SNHLY and CDR2 FYNNEI. V lost 11 bases to trimming and J lost 2 bases, with 14 bases between them. The CDR3 sequence is CAGGGGDTDTQYF. CDR3 sequence (DNA): TGTGCCGGAGGTGGCGGGGACACAGATACGCAGTATTTT.

The V call is TRBV19, the J call TRBJ2-5; 9 bases align to TRBD2. Losses at the gene ends were 2 bases for V and 1 base for J; bases not matched to a gene: 8. The germline gives CDR1 LNHDA, CDR2 SQIVND (reference sequence). The CDR3 runs 17 residues. CDR3 region: CASSILTSGLIQETQYF. The DNA of the CDR3 is TGTGCCAGTAGTATACTGACTAGCGGCCTCATCCAAGAGACCCAGTACTTC.